A single sample is the source of the 4 T cell receptor beta chains below, sequenced in a study of cytomegalovirus exposure and HLA in healthy donors. TCRdb's table, derived via immunoSEQ multiplex PCR, lists solely in-frame clones and lacks some. The sample carries 85,000 to 95,000 clones, roughly 96% recorded once. The sample consisted of PBMCs. These receptors were taken from a man aged 18 to 30 in good health and CMV-seronegative.

The chain carries TRBV11-2 and TRBJ2-3; tentatively, D is TRBD1 (6 bases). The V gene lost 5 bases and the J gene lost 2 bases, with 20 bases spanning the gap. This CDR3 contains 17 residues. The germline V gene has CDR1 SGHAT and CDR2 FQNNGV. The CDR3 reads CASSREGRGLITDTQYF. Written as DNA, the CDR3 is TGTGCCAGCAGCCGAGAGGGCAGGGGCTTGATCACAGATACGCAGTATTTT. Full variable domain (rest looked up from reference TRBV11-2 and TRBJ2-3): EAGVAQSPRYKIIEKRQSVAFWCNPISGHATLYWYQQILGQGPKLLIQFQNNGVVDDSQLPKDRFSAERLKGVDSTLKIQPAKLEDSAVYLCASSREGRGLITDTQYFGPGTRLTVL.

The rearrangement uses TRBV7-2 and TRBJ1-1, with 8 bases lining up with TRBD1. This CDR3 has 14 amino acids. The germline V gene has CDR1 SGHTA and CDR2 FQGNSA. V shed 4 bases, J shed 4 bases, and the junction held 5 bases outside the gene matches. The CDR3 DNA sequence: TGTGCCAGCAGCTCCTACAGGGGGGGCACTGAAGCTTTCTTT. This gives the protein CASSSYRGGTEAFF.

The chain links TRBV6-1 to TRBJ2-1, with D possibly matching TRBD2 (5 bases). Trimming shortened V by 8 bases and J by 5 bases, and 13 bases separated the two germline ends. Looked up from germline, CDR1 is MNHNS and CDR2 is SASEGT. The CDR3 has 13 residues. This chain's CDR3 is CASQSRRNNEQFF. The CDR3, as DNA: TGTGCCAGCCAAAGCCGGAGGAACAATGAGCAGTTCTTC.

The rearrangement uses TRBV10-3 and TRBJ2-1; TRBD2 matches at 7 bases. The ends lost 8 bases at V and 0 bases at J; junction bases unmatched: 7. The CDR3 is 15 amino acids. The germline V gene encodes CDR1 ENHRY and CDR2 SYGVKD. CDR3 bases: TGTGCCATCGGGAGGGGCGGAGACTCCTACAATGAGCAGTTCTTC. Translation gives CAIGRGGDSYNEQFF.